This TCR beta chain appears in the sequencing data of a study of cytomegalovirus exposure and HLA in healthy donors. V dropped 3 bases and J dropped 2 bases, with 12 bases sitting between them. This CDR3 comprises 15 residues. In germline, CDR1 is SGDLS, CDR2 YYNGEE. With 60 Vbeta and 13 Jbeta primers, the PCR was carried out. Data came from immunoSEQ multiplex PCR; TCRdb stores just in-frame clones and leaves some out. The sample contains about 100,000 clones, about 70% of which appear only once. This receptor was identified in a man aged 45 to 65 in good health and CMV-seropositive. Sequenced input: PBMCs. The rearrangement uses TRBV9 and TRBJ2-1; TRBD2 is a possible D gene (6 bases). The CDR3 region has the DNA TGTGCCAGCAGCGCTAGGGACTCGACCTACAATGAGCAGTTCTTC. This encodes CASSARDSTYNEQFF.